The present TCR beta chain was sequenced within a study of blood T cell repertoires in COVID-19. As for the study in general: The United States, Italy and Spain were the sources of the acute and convalescent COVID-19 samples. The cDNA or gDNA used as material had been derived from T cells, B-cell-depleted T cells, or PBMCs.

From germline, CDR1 is MNHEY and CDR2 SMNVEV (reference sequence). This CDR3 comprises 13 residues. Trimming stripped 6 bases from V and 3 bases from J, with 11 bases between. Per the original data handling: Cell counts per sample came from amplifying reference gene primers. Only in-frame clones appear in the TCRdb table, and some are missing; sequencing was by immunoSEQ multiplex PCR. The V and J calls and clone size come from that table; D and trimming were worked out from the DNA. This table has 150,000 to 200,000 clones, around 79% appearing once. Sequencing was performed on peripheral blood. This sequence joins TRBV27 and TRBJ2-5; D may be TRBD2 (6 bases). The TCR originated in a woman aged 70 to 79 with acute or convalescent COVID-19. CDR3 region: CASSPAGKETQYF. Written as DNA, the CDR3 is TGTGCCAGCAGCCCCGCGGGAAAAGAGACCCAGTACTTC.